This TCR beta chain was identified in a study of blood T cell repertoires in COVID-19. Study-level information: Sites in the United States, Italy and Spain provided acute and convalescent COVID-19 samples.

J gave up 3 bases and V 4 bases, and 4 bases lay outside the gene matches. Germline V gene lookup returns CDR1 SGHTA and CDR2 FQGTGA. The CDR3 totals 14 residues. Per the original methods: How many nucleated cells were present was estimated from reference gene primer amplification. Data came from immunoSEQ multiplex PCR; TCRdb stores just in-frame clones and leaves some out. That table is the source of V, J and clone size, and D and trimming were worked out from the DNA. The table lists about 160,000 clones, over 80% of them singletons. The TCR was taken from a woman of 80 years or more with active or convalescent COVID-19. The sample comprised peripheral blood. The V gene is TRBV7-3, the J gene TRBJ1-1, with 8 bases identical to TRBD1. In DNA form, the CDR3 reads TGTGCCAGCAGCTCGGGACAGGAGCACACTGAAGCTTTCTTT. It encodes CASSSGQEHTEAFF.